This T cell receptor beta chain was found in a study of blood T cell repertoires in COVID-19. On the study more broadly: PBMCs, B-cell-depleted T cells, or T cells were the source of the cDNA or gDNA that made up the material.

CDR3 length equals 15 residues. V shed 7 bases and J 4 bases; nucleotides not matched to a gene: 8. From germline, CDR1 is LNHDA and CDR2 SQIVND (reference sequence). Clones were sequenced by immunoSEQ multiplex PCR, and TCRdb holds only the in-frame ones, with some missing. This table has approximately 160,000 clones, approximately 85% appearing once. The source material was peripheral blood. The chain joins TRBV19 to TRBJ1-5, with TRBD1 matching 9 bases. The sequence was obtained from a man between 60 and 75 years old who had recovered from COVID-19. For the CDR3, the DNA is TGTGCCAGTACGAAGACCGGGACAGGGAATCAGCCCCAGCATTTT. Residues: CASTKTGTGNQPQHF.